Described below is a single T cell receptor beta chain sequence and its context. Researchers ran immunoSEQ v3.0 at survey level. Assay used: immunoSEQ multiplex PCR; TCRdb lists only in-frame clones, some missing. This table holds about 26,000 clones, more than 75% found once. This record comes from a study of long-term antiretroviral therapy in people with HIV. Germline V gene lookup returns CDR1 SGHTA and CDR2 FQGNSA. The CDR3 contains 12 residues. The V end lost 5 bases, the J end lost 5 bases, and 7 bases lay between the germline ends. This receptor was taken from a man aged 40-55 years with HIV. Sample: unsorted PBMCs, taken 4.7 to 5 years after starting antiretroviral therapy. The chain uses TRBV7-2 and TRBJ2-4; D call uncertain. This CDR3 reads CASSQQQNIQYF. The CDR3 DNA is TGTGCCAGCAGCCAACAACAAAACATTCAGTACTTC. The full variable domain, with the rest looked up from reference TRBV7-2 and TRBJ2-4, is GAGVSQSPSNKVTEKGKDVELRCDPISGHTALYWYRQSLGQGLEFLIYFQGNSAPDKSGLPSDRFSAERTGGSVSTLTIQRTQQEDSAVYLCASSQQQNIQYFGAGTRLSVL.